This T cell receptor beta chain was retrieved from a study of T cells after yellow fever vaccination. Findings of the study overall: A secondary response was less intense yet reached its peak sooner, at day 5 versus 15.

Each CDR3 protein gets one entry after TCRdb re-called the 5' RACE reads with MiXCR. Of about 160,000 distinct CDR3 sequences in the sample, roughly a tenth were seen once. CDR1 and CDR2 (germline): SEHNR, FQNEAQ (reference sequence). The J segment lost 1 base and the V segment lost 5 bases, leaving 5 bases of the junction unmatched. The CDR3 has 14 residues. This clonotype has ten or more counts. Its antigen is not identified. The clonotype was recovered from a man aged 18 to 35 who received the YFV17D yellow fever vaccine. The sample consisted of CD8+ T cells sorted from PBMCs, taken 45 days after the yellow fever booster vaccination. The rearrangement links TRBV7-9 to TRBJ2-7, with TRBD1 matching over 7 bases. CDR3 nucleotide sequence: TGTGCCAGCAGCCCCAGGGACAGATCCTACGAGCAGTACTTC. This gives the protein CASSPRDRSYEQYF.